This T cell receptor (beta chain) was obtained from a study of blood T cell repertoires in COVID-19. The junction had 9 bases not matched to a gene; V was cut back by 6 bases and J by 7 bases. Germline lookup yields CDR1 LNHDA and CDR2 SQIVND (reference sequence). The CDR3 has 15 amino acids. In the authors' methods: Reference gene primer amplification yielded estimated nucleated cell counts. Clones were read by immunoSEQ multiplex PCR, and TCRdb kept only the in-frame ones, dropping some. The DNA was the basis for D and trimming; V, J and clone size are from that table. This sample has about 100,000 clones, with approximately 92% found just once.

What was sequenced was peripheral blood. This receptor was obtained from a man in his fifties or sixties with active COVID-19. This chain uses TRBV19 with TRBJ2-2; 9 bases align to TRBD1. This CDR3 reads CASRPRGTGIGELFF. Written as DNA, the CDR3 is TGTGCCAGTAGACCCCGGGGGACAGGGATCGGGGAGCTGTTTTTT.